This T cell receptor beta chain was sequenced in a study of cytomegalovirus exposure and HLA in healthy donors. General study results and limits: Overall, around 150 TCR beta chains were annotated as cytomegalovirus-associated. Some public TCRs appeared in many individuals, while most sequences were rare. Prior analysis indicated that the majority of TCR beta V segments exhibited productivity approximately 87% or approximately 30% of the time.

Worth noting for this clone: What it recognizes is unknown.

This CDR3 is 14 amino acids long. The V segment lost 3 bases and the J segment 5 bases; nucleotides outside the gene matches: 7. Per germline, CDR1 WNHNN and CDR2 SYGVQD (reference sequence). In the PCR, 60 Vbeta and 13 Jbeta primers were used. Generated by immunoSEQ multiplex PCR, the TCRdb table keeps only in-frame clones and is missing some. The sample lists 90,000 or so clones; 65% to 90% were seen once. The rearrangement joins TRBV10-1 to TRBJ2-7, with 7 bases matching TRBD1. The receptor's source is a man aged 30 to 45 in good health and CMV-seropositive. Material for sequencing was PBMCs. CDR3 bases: TGCGCCAGCAGTGAAGGGGGCCCCGGGGACGAGCAGTACTTC. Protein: CASSEGGPGDEQYF.